Below are 10 T cell receptor beta chains sequenced from a single sample in a study of T cells after yellow fever vaccination. TCRdb independently ran MiXCR on the 5' RACE reads; one entry per CDR3 protein. The data show under 600,000 distinct CDR3 sequences, with about 14% seen just once and around 15% held by the top ten. The specimen was PBMCs, collected on the day of the yellow fever booster vaccination. All receptors derive from a man under 40 who received the YFV17D yellow fever vaccine.

This clonotype was counted a few times. The gene calls are TRBV10-3 and TRBJ2-3, with TRBD2 matching over 9 bases. The CDR3 extends over 13 amino acids. From germline, CDR1 is ENHRY and CDR2 SYGVKD. Trimming removed 7 bases from V and 4 bases from J; junction bases left unmatched: 3. Here the CDR3 DNA reads TGTGCCATCAAGGCGGGAGGGCCAGATACGCAGTATTTT. It codes for CAIKAGGPDTQYF.

This clonotype was counted between two and nine times. The gene calls are TRBV6-2 or TRBV6-3 and TRBJ1-5; possible D gene TRBD1, 5 bases. The CDR3 spans 13 residues. The germline V gene has CDR1 MNHEY and CDR2 SVGEGT. V was shortened by 8 bases and J by 2 bases, with 10 bases between the two germline ends. CDR3 amino acids: CASAGAGNQPQHF. The CDR3 DNA reads TGTGCCAGCGCCGGGGCCGGCAATCAGCCCCAGCATTTT.

This clonotype showed up just a few times. V is TRBV20-1 and J is TRBJ2-1; 13 bases are a match to TRBD2. Germline V gives CDR1 DFQATT, CDR2 SNEGSKA (reference sequence). There are 15 residues in the CDR3. The V and J ends lost 5 bases and 4 bases, in that order; junction bases with no gene match: 5. The CDR3 bases are TGCAGTGCTCGGACTAGCGGGAGCCTGTACAATGAGCAGTTCTTC. It encodes CSARTSGSLYNEQFF.

V usage is TRBV20-1 and J usage is TRBJ2-3, with 8 bases identical to TRBD2. The CDR3 consists of 16 residues. Trimming at V came to 6 bases and at J to 0 bases, leaving 11 bases not matched to a gene. Per germline, CDR1 DFQATT and CDR2 SNEGSKA (reference sequence). CDR3 residues: CSANTGTRASTDTQYF. In nucleotides, the CDR3 is TGCAGTGCAAATACCGGGACTAGGGCTAGCACAGATACGCAGTATTTT.

This clonotype was observed a few times. The rearrangement links TRBV9 to TRBJ2-1; 11 nucleotides match TRBD2. With 3 bases clipped from V and 8 bases from J, the junction kept 19 bases outside the gene matches. The V gene's germline CDR1 is SGDLS and CDR2 YYNGEE. The CDR3 sequence is 19 residues long. This chain's CDR3 is CASSAPSRGPSGRYDEQFF. CDR3 nucleotide sequence: TGTGCCAGCAGCGCTCCCTCGAGAGGTCCTAGCGGGAGGTACGATGAGCAGTTCTTC.

This rearrangement joins TRBV20-1 to TRBJ1-1; D may be TRBD1 (5 bases). The germline V gene encodes CDR1 DFQATT and CDR2 SNEGSKA (reference sequence). The CDR3 contains 11 residues. V lost 5 bases, J lost 9 bases, and 13 bases lay in between. The CDR3 region has the DNA TGCAGTGCTGTCAGGGACCAACAAGCTTTCTTT. Translating it yields CSAVRDQQAFF.

The rearrangement uses TRBV20-1 and TRBJ2-7; TRBD2 is a possible D gene (6 bases). The V gene lost 5 bases and the J gene lost 3 bases, with 20 bases spanning the gap. Germline loops: CDR1 DFQATT, CDR2 SNEGSKA (reference sequence). This CDR3 contains 15 residues. The CDR3 region is CSAPQPRGTNYEQYF. DNA for the CDR3: TGCAGTGCTCCTCAGCCACGGGGGACCAACTACGAGCAGTACTTC.

The genes are TRBV27 and TRBJ2-1; perhaps TRBD2 as D (5 bases). Germline values: CDR1 MNHEY, CDR2 SMNVEV (reference sequence). The V end was cut by 8 bases, the J end by 3 bases, with 8 bases between. CDR3 length equals 12 residues. The CDR3 coding sequence is TGTGCCAGCGGGAGAGACTACAATGAGCAGTTCTTC. Translating it yields CASGRDYNEQFF.

This clonotype was seen many times. Here the CDR3 reads CASSLGADFSYEQYF. DNA for the CDR3: TGTGCCAGCAGCTTGGGAGCGGATTTCTCCTACGAGCAGTACTTC. The rearrangement uses TRBV7-2 and TRBJ2-7, with D perhaps TRBD2 (5 bases). This CDR3 region has 15 residues. Germline-derived CDR1 and CDR2 are SGHTA and FQGNSA. Trimming cost V 3 bases and J 0 bases, with 12 bases left between them.

V and J are TRBV10-3 and TRBJ2-2; D may match TRBD1 or TRBD2 (6 bases each). Between the trimmed V and J ends, which lost 3 bases and 0 bases, there was a span of 20 bases. This CDR3 region has 19 residues. Germline V gene sequence: CDR1 ENHRY, CDR2 SYGVKD. CDR3 nucleotides: TGTGCCATCAGTGACCCAGACAGGACTATCGGCCCGAACACCGGGGAGCTGTTTTTT. As protein: CAISDPDRTIGPNTGELFF.